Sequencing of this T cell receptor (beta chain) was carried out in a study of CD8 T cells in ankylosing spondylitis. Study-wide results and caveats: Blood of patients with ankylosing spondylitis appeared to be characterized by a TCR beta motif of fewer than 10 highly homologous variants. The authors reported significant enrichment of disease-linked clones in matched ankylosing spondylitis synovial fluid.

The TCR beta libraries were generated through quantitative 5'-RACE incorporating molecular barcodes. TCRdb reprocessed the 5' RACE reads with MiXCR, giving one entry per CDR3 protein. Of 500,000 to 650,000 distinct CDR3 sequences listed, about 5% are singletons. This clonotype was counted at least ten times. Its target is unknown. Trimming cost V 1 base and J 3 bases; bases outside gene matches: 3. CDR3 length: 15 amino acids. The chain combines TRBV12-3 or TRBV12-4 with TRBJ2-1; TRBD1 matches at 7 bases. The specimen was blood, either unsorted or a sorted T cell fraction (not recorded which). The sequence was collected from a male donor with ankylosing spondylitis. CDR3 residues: CASSLGGGYYNEQFF. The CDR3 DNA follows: TGTGCCAGCAGTTTAGGAGGGGGCTACTACAATGAGCAGTTCTTC.